A selection of T cell receptor beta chains follows, all from one sample in a study. A single record per CDR3 protein comes from TCRdb applying MiXCR to the 5' RACE reads. The sample gives nearly 55,000 distinct CDR3 sequences, almost 25% of which show up once; 2.5% to 4% is in the top ten. The sequenced sample consisted of tumor-infiltrating naive CD4+ T cells sorted from the breast tumor. Every receptor here comes from a female donor with breast cancer. CDR3s include the opening cysteine and the closing phenylalanine or tryptophan. D genes are given only for firm matches. Expanded clones are given a class, and other clones once, few, many or no size at all.

D	V	J	size	CDR3	DNA
NA	TRBV12-3/TRBV12-4	TRBJ2-3	NA	CASSLYPHTQYF	TGTGCCAGCAGCTTATATCCCCATACGCAGTATTTT
NA	TRBV29-1	TRBJ1-2	NA	CSVDGYYGYTF	TGCAGCGTCGACGGGTACTATGGCTACACCTTC
TRBD2	TRBV20-1	TRBJ2-3	NA	CSARELASGSNPAQYF	TGCAGTGCTAGAGAATTGGCTAGCGGGAGCAATCCAGCGCAGTATTTT
NA	TRBV10-3	TRBJ2-7	NA	CAIRGGSYEQYF	TGTGCCATCAGAGGGGGGTCCTACGAGCAGTACTTC
NA	TRBV18	TRBJ1-4	NA	CASSPSQERREKLFF	TGTGCCAGCTCACCATCGCAGGAGAGGAGAGAAAAACTGTTTTTT
NA	TRBV29-1	TRBJ1-2	NA	CSVEVPGGAGYTF	TGCAGCGTTGAAGTACCGGGCGGCGCGGGCTACACCTTC
NA	TRBV6-1	TRBJ1-5	many	CASSYKVDSGGNQPQHF	TGTGCCAGCAGTTATAAAGTGGACAGCGGAGGCAATCAGCCCCAGCATTTT
TRBD1	TRBV29-1	TRBJ2-3	NA	CSVRTGSTDTQYF	TGCAGCGTGAGGACAGGCTCCACAGATACGCAGTATTTT
TRBD2	TRBV5-1	TRBJ2-1	NA	CASSTLAGGRKSEQFF	TGCGCCAGCAGCACACTAGCGGGAGGTCGAAAGAGTGAGCAGTTCTTC
NA	TRBV6-1	TRBJ1-2	few	CASSALIGGNYGYTF	TGTGCCAGCAGCGCCCTGATTGGAGGAAACTATGGCTACACCTTC
NA	TRBV27	TRBJ1-2	few	CASSLEFRANYGYTF	TGTGCCAGCAGTTTAGAATTCAGAGCTAACTATGGCTACACCTTC
TRBD1	TRBV29-1	TRBJ2-3	once	CSVADRGGTDTQYF	TGCAGCGTCGCAGACAGGGGAGGAACAGATACGCAGTATTTT
NA	TRBV5-1	TRBJ2-3	NA	CASSISSTDTQYF	TGCGCCAGCAGCATTAGTAGCACAGATACGCAGTATTTT
NA	TRBV20-1	TRBJ2-2	NA	CSAPKTSPTTGELFF	TGCAGTGCGCCCAAGACAAGTCCCACCACCGGGGAGCTGTTTTTT
TRBD2	TRBV2	TRBJ2-5	NA	CASSEGLAGQETQYF	TGTGCCAGCAGTGAAGGGCTAGCGGGACAAGAGACCCAGTACTTC
NA	TRBV5-1	TRBJ2-3	few	CASSPGGQRTDTQYF	TGCGCCAGCAGCCCCGGGGGACAGCGCACAGATACGCAGTATTTT
NA	TRBV29-1	TRBJ2-2	few	CSVEVAGNTGELFF	TGCAGCGTTGAGGTCGCCGGTAACACCGGGGAGCTGTTTTTT
NA	TRBV7-3	TRBJ2-1	NA	CASSPSGTPYNEQFF	TGTGCCAGCAGCCCCTCGGGGACACCCTACAATGAGCAGTTCTTC
TRBD2	TRBV6-1	TRBJ2-1	NA	CASGSGTSWSNEQFF	TGTGCCAGTGGGTCCGGGACTAGTTGGAGCAATGAGCAGTTCTTC
NA	TRBV7-2	TRBJ2-2	few	CASSLARNRPSGELFF	TGTGCCAGCAGCTTAGCGAGGAACCGCCCTTCCGGGGAGCTGTTTTTT
TRBD2	TRBV7-2	TRBJ2-1	NA	CASSRTSGRYNEQFF	TGTGCCAGCAGTCGGACTAGCGGGAGATACAATGAGCAGTTCTTC
TRBD1	TRBV5-1	TRBJ1-4	NA	CASSLEGQTNEKLFF	TGCGCCAGCAGCTTGGAGGGACAGACTAATGAAAAACTGTTTTTT
NA	TRBV6-1	TRBJ1-2	NA	CAIRRSDYGYTF	TGTGCCATCCGACGGAGTGACTATGGCTACACCTTC
NA	TRBV10-2	TRBJ2-7	NA	CASSEPRDHEQYF	TGCGCCAGCAGTGAACCCAGGGACCACGAGCAGTACTTC
NA	TRBV20-1	TRBJ2-1	few	CSARGDSAYNEQFF	TGCAGTGCCCGCGGGGACTCAGCCTACAATGAGCAGTTCTTC
TRBD2	TRBV12-3/TRBV12-4	TRBJ2-3	few	CASGNSGRASDTQYF	TGTGCCAGCGGAAATAGCGGGAGGGCCTCAGATACGCAGTATTTT
NA	TRBV5-1	TRBJ1-1	NA	CASSLVGVEGTEAFF	TGCGCCAGCAGCTTGGTAGGGGTTGAGGGAACTGAAGCTTTCTTT
TRBD2	TRBV4-1	TRBJ2-7	NA	CASSPLLKTSGSEQYF	TGCGCCAGCAGCCCACTCCTTAAGACTAGCGGCTCCGAGCAGTACTTC
NA	TRBV7-2	TRBJ2-3	few	CASSLPRGGDTQYF	TGTGCCAGCAGTCTCCCAAGAGGGGGAGATACGCAGTATTTT